What follows describes a single T cell receptor (beta chain). The data were obtained in a study of blood T cell repertoires in COVID-19. Study-wide background: Material from acute and convalescent COVID-19 was sourced from the United States, Italy and Spain. PBMCs, B-cell-depleted T cells, or T cells provided the cDNA or gDNA that made up the material.

V lost 10 bases to trimming and J lost 6 bases; unmatched junction nucleotides: 12. Looked up from germline, CDR1 is WSHSY and CDR2 is SAAADI. The CDR3 is 14 residues long. Authors' processing steps: Researchers report that nucleated cell counts were estimated from reference gene primer amplification. Method: immunoSEQ multiplex PCR; TCRdb's copy keeps in-frame clones and lacks some. V and J calls and clone size are those listed in that table; D and trimming were worked out from the DNA. In the table there are a few hundred thousand clones, 89% of which are singletons. The source of this sequence is a man aged 35 to 55 with acute or convalescent COVID-19. Sequencing was carried out using peripheral blood. This rearrangement joins TRBV10-2 to TRBJ1-5; 7 positions agree with TRBD1. CDR3: CATEQGTEGQPQHF. Written as DNA, the CDR3 is TGCGCCACTGAGCAAGGGACAGAGGGTCAGCCCCAGCATTTT.